The entry that follows covers one TCR beta chain sequence. Antigen: not known. This record comes from a study of shared clonotypes between healthy human individuals. CDR1 MNHNS and CDR2 SASEGT come from the germline V gene. J gave up 2 bases and V 6 bases, and 1 base lay outside the gene matches. CDR3 size: 14 residues. The study's findings and limits: The expectation was that sequencing depth would affect clonotype sharing among donors. Only blood was sampled, and tissue TCR repertoires likely differ from blood ones.

The team ran DNA from unsorted PBMCs on ten immunoSEQ deep assay plates for sequencing. Assay: immunoSEQ multiplex PCR; the TCRdb copy retains only in-frame clones and omits some. The table lists roughly 500,000 clones, around 79% of them singletons. The receptor comes from a woman aged 40 to 50 in good health. Some clones in this sample may be carry-over from other donors' samples. The sequencing sample was made of PBMCs. The chain couples TRBV6-1 to TRBJ2-6, with 7 positions matching TRBD1. CDR3 in amino acids: CASSDRAGANVLTF. The CDR3 DNA follows: TGTGCCAGCAGCGACAGGGCTGGGGCCAACGTCCTGACTTTC.